A single sample gave rise to the 9 T cell receptor beta chains below, sequenced in a study of CD8 T cells in ankylosing spondylitis. TCRdb re-called the 5' RACE reads with MiXCR, one entry per CDR3 protein. The data contain 250,000 to 400,000 distinct CDR3 sequences, about 9.9% of them seen just once; the ten biggest clones take up more than 7%. Material: blood, either unsorted or a sorted T cell fraction (not recorded which). The source is a female donor with ankylosing spondylitis or in good health (not recorded which).

V gene TRBV5-1 combines with J gene TRBJ2-2; 7 bases are a match to TRBD1. With V trimmed by 7 bases and J by 5 bases, 8 bases remained unmatched. There are 14 residues in the CDR3. Germline-derived CDR1 and CDR2 are SGHRS and YFSETQ. CDR3 in DNA: TGCGCCAGCGCCGAGGGGGCTGGAACCGGGGAGCTGTTTTTT. Translation gives CASAEGAGTGELFF.

This clonotype occurred many times. The rearrangement joins TRBV29-1 to TRBJ1-1; possible D gene TRBD1, 5 bases. Germline assignment: CDR1 SQVTM and CDR2 ANQGSEA. Trimming removed 3 bases at V and 5 bases at J, with 10 bases between. The CDR3 contains 12 residues. CDR3 sequence (DNA): TGCAGCGTTGATCGGGGGAGGACTGAAGCTTTCTTT. It yields the protein CSVDRGRTEAFF.

The chain recombines TRBV20-1 with TRBJ2-1; D unresolved. This CDR3 has 13 amino acids. The V end lost 0 bases, the J end lost 8 bases, and 11 bases lay between the germline ends. The germline CDR1 and CDR2 sequences are DFQATT and SNEGSKA (reference sequence). In DNA form, the CDR3 reads TGCAGTGCTAGAGACCGAGCCGTCTATGAGCAGTTCTTC. This encodes CSARDRAVYEQFF.

This clonotype has at least ten counts. CDR3 coding DNA: TGCGCCAGCAGCTTGTCCCAATACAATGAGCAGTTCTTC. Translation: CASSLSQYNEQFF. The rearrangement links TRBV5-1 to TRBJ2-1; the D is unclear. The CDR3 sequence is 13 residues long. Trimming left V 1 base short and J 4 bases short, with 6 bases between. CDR1 is SGHRS and CDR2 is YFSETQ in the germline V gene. Full variable domain (remainder filled in from reference TRBV5-1 and TRBJ2-1): KAGVTQTPRYLIKTRGQQVTLSCSPISGHRSVSWYQQTPGQGLQFLFEYFSETQRNKGNFPGRFSGRQFSNSRSEMNVSTLELGDSALYLCASSLSQYNEQFFGPGTRLTVL.

This clonotype was seen many times. The chain recombines TRBV4-3 with TRBJ2-2; D is perhaps TRBD1 (5 bases). V lost 0 bases to trimming and J lost 5 bases, with 10 bases between them. Germline V CDR1 and CDR2: LGHNA, YSLEER. This CDR3 region has 15 residues. This CDR3 reads CASSQEGARTGELFF. Here the CDR3 DNA reads TGCGCCAGCAGCCAAGAAGGGGCGAGGACCGGGGAGCTGTTTTTT.

In its sample, this clonotype was seen a few times. The chain recombines TRBV12-3 or TRBV12-4 with TRBJ2-1; D possibly corresponds to TRBD1 (6 bases). Trimming cost V 4 bases and J 6 bases, with 16 bases left between them. The CDR3 covers 15 residues. DNA of the CDR3: TGTGCCAGCAGTTGGGGCACAGGGACCATCAATGAGCAGTTCTTC. This sequence encodes CASSWGTGTINEQFF.

The genes are TRBV25-1 and TRBJ2-5; D uncertain. In germline, CDR1 is MGHDK, CDR2 SYGVNS. The CDR3 covers 13 residues. The V end was cut by 1 base, the J end by 5 bases, with 8 bases between. The CDR3 coding sequence is TGTGCCAGCAGTGAATTGAATGCTGAGACCCAGTACTTC. It encodes CASSELNAETQYF.

This clonotype was seen many times. The chain couples TRBV7-2 to TRBJ1-1, with D uncertain. This CDR3 contains 16 residues. V shed 3 bases and J shed 1 base, with 15 bases lying between them. Germline values: CDR1 SGHTA, CDR2 FQGNSA. The CDR3 loop is CASSFSPSTTNTEAFF. The CDR3 region has the DNA TGTGCCAGCAGCTTTTCCCCCTCCACCACGAACACTGAAGCTTTCTTT.

This clonotype was observed at least ten times. The genes are TRBV20-1 and TRBJ2-5; D call uncertain. V dropped 0 bases and J dropped 1 base, with 9 bases sitting between them. The germline CDR1 and CDR2 sequences are DFQATT and SNEGSKA (reference sequence). The CDR3 has 14 amino acids. CDR3: CSARDAASQETQYF. In nucleotides, the CDR3 is TGCAGTGCTAGAGATGCGGCCAGCCAAGAGACCCAGTACTTC.